The entry below gives a single T cell receptor beta chain sequence along with its context. Its antigen is undetermined. The PCR employed 60 Vbeta primers together with 13 Jbeta primers. This table comes from immunoSEQ multiplex PCR, and its TCRdb copy is limited to in-frame clones, with some not included. The profile covers roughly 110,000 clones, with 67% appearing a single time and about 8.5% taken by the ten largest. These data originate in a study of cytomegalovirus exposure and HLA in healthy donors. Findings and caveats of the study: The only immune exposure information that was available was CMV serostatus. Under in vitro conditions, three CMV-associated chains were confirmed as specific for CMV antigens.

Trimming removed 5 bases from V and 3 bases from J; junction bases left unmatched: 6. The CDR3 is 16 residues long. Germline V lookup: CDR1 MNHEY, CDR2 SMNVEV (reference sequence). Regarding donors, all were healthy bone marrow donors. This sequence originates from a man aged 18-30 years in good health and CMV-seropositive. Specimen: PBMCs. The chain combines TRBV27 with TRBJ1-4, with 10 bases aligning to TRBD1. The CDR3 loop reads CASSPGQGWANEKLFF. In DNA form, the CDR3 reads TGTGCCAGCAGTCCGGGACAGGGGTGGGCTAATGAAAAACTGTTTTTT.